This T cell receptor beta chain was obtained from a study of T cells in women clearing cervical HPV infection. Turning to the study itself: Controls gave blood once infection was undetectable; cases at lesion identification.

Trimming took 0 bases from V and 5 from J, leaving 11 bases between them. In germline, CDR1 is SGHKS, CDR2 YYEKEE (reference sequence). The CDR3 covers 14 residues. Sequencing was performed with immunoSEQ multiplex PCR; in TCRdb, only in-frame clones are kept and a portion is missing. The sample table sets out 25,000 to 35,000 clones. A note on this clone: The read is 3 residues too short to cover the CDR3 end, so that end is filled in from the germline J gene.

Each participant carried one incident cervical HPV16 infection only. Sequenced input: blood buffy coat. The V call is TRBV5-5, the J call TRBJ2-5, with D maybe TRBD2 (6 bases). The clonotype was recovered from a woman between 18 and 69 years old with a cervical HPV16 infection that either progressed to CIN3+ or cleared (not recorded which). Partial CDR3 DNA: TGTGCCAGCAGCTTGGGGAGGGGTGGCGAGACC. The encoded protein is CASSLGRGGET. The full CDR3 reads CASSLGRGGETQYF.